These T cell receptor beta chains were read from a single sample in a study of T cell responses to AZD1222 COVID-19 vaccine. TCRdb's table, derived via immunoSEQ multiplex PCR, lists solely in-frame clones and lacks some. The sample includes fewer than 130,000 clones, about 94% of them seen just once. The input for sequencing was peripheral blood, taken 28 days after the second AZD1222 dose. The receptors originated from an adult who received the AZD1222 COVID-19 vaccine. The CDR3 runs from the conserved cysteine through the conserved F or W. Each record gives: V gene, D gene, clone size, J gene, CDR3 DNA, CDR3 protein. The D gene is left open where the match is weak. The listing skips clone size in some rows; elsewhere it reads once, few, many or a size class.

>TRBV2|TRBD2|NA|TRBJ2-2
TGTGCCAGCAGAGGTCTAGCGGGAGTGCCCGGGGAGCTGTTTTTT
CASRGLAGVPGELFF
>TRBV18|NA|once|TRBJ1-1
TGTGCCAGCCAACGAGGGGAACAGGGAGCTTTCTTT
CASQRGEQGAFF
>TRBV28|TRBD1|NA|TRBJ2-6
TGTGCCAGCAGCCCGGCCGTCATCGGCGGGGGACAGGGGAGCTCTGGGGCCAACGTCCTGACTTTC
CASSPAVIGGGQGSSGANVLTF
>TRBV19|NA|NA|TRBJ1-1
TGTGCCAGTAGTATGTCGTCAGCCTTGAACACTGAAGCTTTCTTT
CASSMSSALNTEAFF
>TRBV25-1|TRBD1|NA|TRBJ1-6
TGTGCCAGCGGGGGACAGCCGCATTCACCCCTCCACTTT
CASGGQPHSPLHF
>TRBV6-1|NA|NA|TRBJ2-3
TGTGCCAGCAGTGATCCGTTAGATACGCAGTATTTT
CASSDPLDTQYF
>TRBV6-5|NA|NA|TRBJ2-5
TGTGCCAGCAGTAGGGGGGGGCCCAAGACCCAGTACTTC
CASSRGGPKTQYF
>TRBV7-6|TRBD1|NA|TRBJ2-7
TGTGCCAGCAGCTTAGACCTGGGGACAGGGACCTACGAGCAGTACTTC
CASSLDLGTGTYEQYF
>TRBV19|TRBD1|NA|TRBJ1-1
TGTGCCAGTAGTATTGGGGACAGGGGGCGGGAAGGCACTGAAGCTTTCTTT
CASSIGDRGREGTEAFF
>TRBV3-1/TRBV3-2|NA|NA|TRBJ2-5
TGTGCCAGCAATTACCCTGGATTTCGGGAGACCCAGTACTTC
CASNYPGFRETQYF
>TRBV10-3|NA|NA|TRBJ1-2
TGTGCCATCAGTGACGTGGGGACCCCAAGGGCCTATGGCTACACCTTC
CAISDVGTPRAYGYTF
>TRBV10-1|TRBD1|NA|TRBJ1-6
TGCGCCAGCACCCAGGGGGGGAGTTCACCCCTCCACTTT
CASTQGGSSPLHF
>TRBV4-1|NA|NA|TRBJ1-4
TGCGCCAGCAGCCAAGATCCATGGGGTAAACTGTTTTTT
CASSQDPWGKLFF
>TRBV29-1|NA|NA|TRBJ1-2
TGCAGCGCAGGGAATGGCTACACCTTC
CSAGNGYTF
>TRBV3-1/TRBV3-2|TRBD1|NA|TRBJ1-2
TGTGCCAGCAGCCTCCAAGGGACAGGGGCGGTGAGCTATGGCTACACCTTC
CASSLQGTGAVSYGYTF
>TRBV5-1|NA|NA|TRBJ1-3
TGCGCCAGCAGCTTACTCCCTGGGACGACTGGAAACACCATATATTTT
CASSLLPGTTGNTIYF
>TRBV24-1|NA|NA|TRBJ2-1
TGTGCCACCAGTGATACCAACGACCGCTACAATGAGCAGTTCTTC
CATSDTNDRYNEQFF
>TRBV12-3/TRBV12-4|NA|NA|TRBJ1-2
TGTGCCAGCAGTCCAACCCCCCTCGGCTACACCTTC
CASSPTPLGYTF
>TRBV28|NA|NA|TRBJ2-7
TGTGCCAGCAGTGCGGGACAAGGCGGCTCCCACGAGCAGTACTTC
CASSAGQGGSHEQYF
>TRBV2|TRBD2|NA|TRBJ2-7
TGTGCCAGCAGTTTTGAGGGTAGCGGGCTAACACCGACCTATCAGCAGTACTTC
CASSFEGSGLTPTYQQYF
>TRBV12-3/TRBV12-4|NA|NA|TRBJ1-5
TGTGCCAGCAAGAGAAATAGCAATCAGCCCCAGCATTTT
CASKRNSNQPQHF
>TRBV7-8|NA|few|TRBJ2-7
TGTGCCAGCAGCTACAGGGACGAGCAGTACTTC
CASSYRDEQYF
>TRBV5-1|TRBD1|once|TRBJ1-1
TGCGCCAGCAGCTTGAGCCCAATCACAGGGGAGGATGAAGCTTTCTTT
CASSLSPITGEDEAFF
>TRBV9|TRBD2|NA|TRBJ2-3
TGTGCCAGCAGCGCCAGACTAGCGGGGCCTAGCACAGATACGCAGTATTTT
CASSARLAGPSTDTQYF
>TRBV5-1|NA|NA|TRBJ2-7
TGCGCCAGCAGCACTGGTTCCCAGGCCTACGAGCAGTACTTC
CASSTGSQAYEQYF
>TRBV4-1|NA|NA|TRBJ1-5
TGCGCCAGCAGCCAAGTGGGGTGGAGGGATCAGCCCCAGCATTTT
CASSQVGWRDQPQHF
>TRBV12-3/TRBV12-4|NA|NA|TRBJ2-3
TGTGCCAGCAGTTTTAGAAGCCGAACGCAGTATTTT
CASSFRSRTQYF
>TRBV6-5|TRBD1|NA|TRBJ1-2
TGTGCCACCCCGGGACAGTACTATGGCTACACCTTC
CATPGQYYGYTF
>TRBV28|NA|NA|TRBJ2-2
TGTGCCAGCAGTTTCCGAGCATGGACGAACACCGGGGAGCTGTTTTTT
CASSFRAWTNTGELFF
>TRBV27|NA|NA|TRBJ1-1
TGTGCCAGCAGTTTGCTCTGGGACACTGAAGCTTTCTTT
CASSLLWDTEAFF
>TRBV6-5|NA|NA|TRBJ1-6
TGTGCCAGCAGTTACTCGGGAGGTAATTCACCCCTCCACTTT
CASSYSGGNSPLHF
>TRBV19|NA|NA|TRBJ1-6
TGTGCCAGTAGTCCCTCCTCCTCCTATAATTCACCCCTCCACTTT
CASSPSSSYNSPLHF
>TRBV19|NA|NA|TRBJ1-1
TGTGCCAGTAGTATTAGTGGGAGCCTGAACACTGAAGCTTTCTTT
CASSISGSLNTEAFF
>TRBV27|TRBD1|NA|TRBJ1-4
TGTGCCAGCAGTTCCCCGACAGGGGTAAATGAAAAACTGTTTTTT
CASSSPTGVNEKLFF
>TRBV6-5|NA|NA|TRBJ1-1
TGTGCCAGCAGTTACTCGAGGGACCTCTTCCCTGAAGCTTTCTTT
CASSYSRDLFPEAFF
>TRBV18|TRBD1|NA|TRBJ2-7
TGTGCCAGCTCCCCGGGACAGCCCTACGAGCAGTACTTC
CASSPGQPYEQYF
>TRBV18|TRBD2|NA|TRBJ2-3
TGTGCCAGCTCACCAAGAAATAGCGGGGGACGCACAGATACGCAGTATTTT
CASSPRNSGGRTDTQYF
>TRBV9|TRBD1|NA|TRBJ1-1
TGTGCCAGCAGCGAAGGGACAGGGTATAACACTGAAGCTTTCTTT
CASSEGTGYNTEAFF
>TRBV5-1|TRBD1|NA|TRBJ1-2
TGCGCCAGCAGCTCCGGGACAGGGGTCGGCTACACCTTC
CASSSGTGVGYTF
>TRBV24-1|TRBD1|NA|TRBJ2-5
TGTGCCACCTACAGGGGGGAGACCCAGTACTTC
CATYRGETQYF
>TRBV5-1|NA|NA|TRBJ2-5
TGCGCCAGCAGCTTGGCCGAGACCCAGTACTTC
CASSLAETQYF